This T cell receptor beta chain emerged from a study of blood T cells in healthy people across ages. Then a second PCR, running roughly 7 to 12 cycles, was carried out with a sample-barcoded 5' primer and a J-beta primer mix. TCRdb analysed the 5' RACE reads with MiXCR anew, one entry per CDR3 protein. The table has 980,000 or so distinct CDR3 sequences, under 50% seen once. CDR1 is MGHDK and CDR2 is SYGVNS in the germline V gene. Germline trimming cut 4 bases from V and 0 bases from J; bases unmatched to any gene: 8. The CDR3 has 18 residues. This clonotype showed up just a few times. Its antigen is unidentified. The study, taken as a whole, reports: The study could not conclusively compare naive and antigen-experienced cells, given its unsorted PBMCs. Diversity figures based on one million T cells were deemed too low.

Material for sequencing was blood. This clonotype was sampled from a young man in good health. The rearrangement joins TRBV25-1 to TRBJ2-1; 11 bases are a match to TRBD2. The CDR3 spells CASSGRGTSGSSYNEQFF. DNA for the CDR3: TGTGCCAGCAGTGGTAGAGGGACTAGCGGTAGCTCCTACAATGAGCAGTTCTTC.